The 16 T cell receptor beta chains below come from one sample, sequenced in a study of T-cell memory formation after mild COVID-19. One entry per CDR3 protein results from TCRdb running MiXCR on the 5' RACE reads. The sample has around 420,000 distinct CDR3 sequences; roughly a quarter are singletons. Sequenced: PBMCs or a T cell subset sorted from them (not recorded which). The receptors come from an adult woman who had mild COVID-19 (a few samples of this study predate the infection). Cell type and time point are not known.

This chain connects TRBV7-6 to TRBJ2-5; 8 positions agree with TRBD2. Per germline, CDR1 SGHVS and CDR2 FNYEAQ. V was pared by 1 base and J by 5 bases, with 9 bases of the junction left unmatched. The CDR3 totals 16 residues. The CDR3 reads CASSLGTAGGGETQYF. The CDR3 region has the DNA TGTGCCAGCAGCTTAGGAACTGCGGGGGGCGGGGAGACCCAGTACTTC.

The chain carries TRBV28 and TRBJ1-2, with a possible D match to TRBD1 (5 bases). V gave up 3 bases and J gave up 0 bases, with 14 bases separating them. CDR3 size: 16 residues. Germline lookup yields CDR1 MDHEN and CDR2 SYDVKM. CDR3 coding DNA: TGTGCCAGCAGTTTGATCGGCAGGGCGGCTAACTATGGCTACACCTTC. It codes for CASSLIGRAANYGYTF.

V gene TRBV5-6 combines with J gene TRBJ2-7, with D uncertain. CDR1 is SGHDT and CDR2 is YYEEEE in the germline V gene. The CDR3 has 14 residues. V was pared by 0 bases and J by 2 bases, with 9 bases between. This CDR3 is CASSLVSVPYEQYF. CDR3 nucleotides: TGTGCCAGCAGCTTGGTTTCAGTGCCCTACGAGCAGTACTTC.

In its sample, this clonotype was seen a few times. This chain links TRBV6-2 or TRBV6-3 with TRBJ2-2; 7 positions match TRBD2. The ends lost 0 bases at V and 3 bases at J; junction bases unmatched: 4. The CDR3 runs 16 residues. The germline CDR1 and CDR2 sequences are MNHEY and SVGEGT. CDR3 amino acids: CASSYSGSGDTGELFF. The CDR3 bases are TGTGCCAGCAGTTACTCAGGCAGCGGGGACACCGGGGAGCTGTTTTTT.

The V gene is TRBV5-1, the J gene TRBJ2-1; no definite D call. The CDR3 spans 13 residues. V shed 1 base and J shed 5 bases, with 7 bases lying between them. Germline CDR1 reads SGHRS; CDR2 reads YFSETQ. DNA for the CDR3: TGCGCCAGCAGCTTGTACAGACACAATGAGCAGTTCTTC. Translated, it gives CASSLYRHNEQFF.

This clonotype showed up just a few times. V is TRBV20-1 and J is TRBJ1-6, with D uncertain. Germline CDR1 is DFQATT and CDR2 is SNEGSKA (reference sequence). This CDR3 spans 16 amino acids. V was cut by 0 bases and J by 6 bases, with 15 bases left in between. The CDR3 loop is CSARDRGVLSNSPLHF. The CDR3, as DNA: TGCAGTGCTAGAGATCGTGGGGTCTTGAGTAATTCACCCCTCCACTTT.

Details on this clonotype: Given a much more abundant clone one base away, this may be a read error. The CDR3: CASRLQGVYEQYF. In nucleotides, the CDR3 is TGTGCCAGCAGATTACAGGGGGTCTACGAGCAGTACTTC. The chain couples TRBV7-2 to TRBJ2-7, with 8 bases matching TRBD1. The V gene's germline CDR1 is SGHTA and CDR2 FQGNSA. The CDR3 runs to 13 residues. The V and J ends lost 6 bases and 3 bases, in that order; junction bases with no gene match: 4. Using reference TRBV7-2 and TRBJ2-7 for the parts outside the CDR3, the full variable domain is GAGVSQSPSNKVTEKGKDVELRCDPISGHTALYWYRQSLGQGLEFLIYFQGNSAPDKSGLPSDRFSAERTGGSVSTLTIQRTQQEDSAVYLCASRLQGVYEQYFGPGTRLTVT.

This clonotype came up a few times. V gene TRBV27 combines with J gene TRBJ2-5; a weak D match, TRBD2 (5 bases). Trimming cost V 5 bases and J 4 bases, with 14 bases left between them. Germline CDR1 is MNHEY and CDR2 is SMNVEV (reference sequence). The CDR3 runs 14 residues. CDR3 loop: CASSPQREGETQYF. CDR3 bases: TGTGCCAGCAGTCCCCAGCGTGAGGGAGAGACCCAGTACTTC.

CDR3 loop: CASSSRQASPVNEQFF. As DNA, the CDR3 is TGTGCCAGCAGCTCCCGACAGGCCTCCCCGGTCAATGAGCAGTTCTTC. The chain joins TRBV11-1 to TRBJ2-1, with D possibly TRBD1 on 6 matching bases. The germline gives CDR1 SGHAT, CDR2 FQDESV (reference sequence). Trimming removed 4 bases from V and 6 bases from J, with 19 bases in between. The CDR3 extends over 16 amino acids.

This chain joins TRBV29-1 and TRBJ2-3; the D is unclear. Germline CDR1 and CDR2: SQVTM and ANQGSEA. The CDR3 sequence is 13 residues long. V was pared by 8 bases and J by 3 bases, with 15 bases between. The CDR3 DNA is TGCAGCTTCGGTTCCCGACGGACAGATACGCAGTATTTT. Its translation: CSFGSRRTDTQYF.

In its sample, this clonotype was seen a few times. CDR3: CASSLAGTGRPDTQYF. CDR3 bases: TGCGCCAGCAGCTTAGCCGGGACAGGGAGGCCAGATACGCAGTATTTT. This chain joins TRBV5-1 and TRBJ2-3; 9 nucleotides align to TRBD1. J lost 4 bases, V lost 2 bases, and 8 bases had no gene match. CDR3 size: 16 residues. Germline lookup yields CDR1 SGHRS and CDR2 YFSETQ.

The chain carries TRBV6-6 and TRBJ2-1, with 7 bases aligning to TRBD1. V gave up 6 bases and J gave up 2 bases; unmatched junction bases: 7. CDR1 is MNHNY, CDR2 SVGAGI, per germline (reference sequence). This CDR3 has 15 residues. For the CDR3, the DNA is TGTGCCAGCAGCAATCGAGGGGGCGCCTACAATGAGCAGTTCTTC. Its protein is CASSNRGGAYNEQFF.

The chain employs TRBV7-9 and TRBJ1-6; 7 positions agree with TRBD1. CDR1 SEHNR and CDR2 FQNEAQ come from the germline V gene (reference sequence). The length of the CDR3 is 16 residues. Germline trimming cut 1 base from V and 4 bases from J; bases unmatched to any gene: 4. The CDR3 bases are TGTGCCAGCAGCTTAGTTTCAGGGGGGTATAATTCACCCCTCCACTTT. This translates into CASSLVSGGYNSPLHF. The complete variable domain, with remaining parts taken from reference TRBV7-9 and TRBJ1-6, reads DTGVSQNPRHKITKRGQNVTFRCDPISEHNRLYWYRQTLGQGPEFLTYFQNEAQLEKSRLLSDRFSAERPKGSFSTLEIQRTEQGDSAMYLCASSLVSGGYNSPLHFGNGTRLTVT.

This clonotype was seen only a few times. The J gene is TRBJ2-5, the V gene TRBV11-3, with D possibly being TRBD2 (5 bases). The V end was cut by 5 bases, the J end by 3 bases, with 13 bases between. The germline CDR1 and CDR2 sequences are SGHNT and YENEEA. This CDR3 contains 14 residues. The CDR3 reads CASSRDNSEETQYF. As DNA, the CDR3 is TGTGCCAGCAGCCGGGATAACAGCGAAGAGACCCAGTACTTC.

The rearrangement joins TRBV7-9 to TRBJ2-7, with D possibly being TRBD2 (7 bases). The germline V gene has CDR1 SEHNR and CDR2 FQNEAQ (reference sequence). The CDR3 is made up of 13 amino acids. Trimming removed 5 bases at V and 5 bases at J, with 13 bases between. In DNA, the CDR3 is TGTGCCAGCAGCCCCTTAGGGGGGGACGAGCAGTACTTC. It encodes CASSPLGGDEQYF.

The chain is built from TRBV13 and TRBJ1-1; 7 bases line up with TRBD1. Losses at the gene ends were 6 bases for V and 5 bases for J; bases not matched to a gene: 6. From germline, CDR1 is PRHDT and CDR2 FYEKMQ (reference sequence). The CDR3 is made up of 13 amino acids. The CDR3 DNA reads TGTGCCAGCAGAAACAGGGGATATACTGAAGCTTTCTTT. Protein: CASRNRGYTEAFF.